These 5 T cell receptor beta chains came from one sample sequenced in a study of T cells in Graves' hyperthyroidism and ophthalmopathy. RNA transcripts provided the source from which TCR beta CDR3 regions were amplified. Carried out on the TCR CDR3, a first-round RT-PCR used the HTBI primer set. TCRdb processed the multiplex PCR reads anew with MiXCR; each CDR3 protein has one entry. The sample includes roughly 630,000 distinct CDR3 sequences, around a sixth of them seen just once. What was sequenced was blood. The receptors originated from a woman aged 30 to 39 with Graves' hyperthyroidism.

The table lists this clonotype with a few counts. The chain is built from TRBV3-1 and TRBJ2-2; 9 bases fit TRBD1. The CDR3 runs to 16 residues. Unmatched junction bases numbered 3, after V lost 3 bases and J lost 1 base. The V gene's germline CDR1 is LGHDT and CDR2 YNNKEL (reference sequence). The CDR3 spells CASSHRGQGNTGELFF. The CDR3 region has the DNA TGTGCCAGCAGCCACCGGGGACAGGGGAACACCGGGGAGCTGTTTTTT.

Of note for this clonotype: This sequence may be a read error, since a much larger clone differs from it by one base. The CDR3 loop is CSASARPEGYNEQFF. CDR3 coding DNA: TGCAGTGCTAGCGCCAGGCCCGAAGGTTACAATGAGCAGTTCTTC. V usage is TRBV20-1 and J usage is TRBJ2-1; D is ambiguous. V gave up 3 bases and J gave up 4 bases, with 16 bases separating them. Germline loops: CDR1 DFQATT, CDR2 SNEGSKA (reference sequence). The CDR3 contains 15 residues.

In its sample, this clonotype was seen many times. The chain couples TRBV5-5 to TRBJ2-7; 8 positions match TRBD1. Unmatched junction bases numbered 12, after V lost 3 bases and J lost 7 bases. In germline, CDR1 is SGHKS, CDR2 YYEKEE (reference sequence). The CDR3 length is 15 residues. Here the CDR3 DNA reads TGTGCCAGCAGCTCAGGGCAGGGGGCCTCAAGGGAGCAGTACTTC. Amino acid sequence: CASSSGQGASREQYF.

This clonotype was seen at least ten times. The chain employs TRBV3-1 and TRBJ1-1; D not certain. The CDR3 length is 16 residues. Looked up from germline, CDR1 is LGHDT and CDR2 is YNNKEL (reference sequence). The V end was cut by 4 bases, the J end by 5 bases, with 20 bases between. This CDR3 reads CASSPLSFVSQTEAFF. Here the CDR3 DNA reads TGTGCCAGCAGCCCGCTCTCGTTTGTATCACAAACTGAAGCTTTCTTT.

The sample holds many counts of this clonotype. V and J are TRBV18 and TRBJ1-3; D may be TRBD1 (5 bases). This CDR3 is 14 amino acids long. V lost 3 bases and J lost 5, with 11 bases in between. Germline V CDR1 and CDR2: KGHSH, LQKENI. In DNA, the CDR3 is TGTGCCAGCTCACCCACGGACACTCGAAACACCATATATTTT. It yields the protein CASSPTDTRNTIYF.